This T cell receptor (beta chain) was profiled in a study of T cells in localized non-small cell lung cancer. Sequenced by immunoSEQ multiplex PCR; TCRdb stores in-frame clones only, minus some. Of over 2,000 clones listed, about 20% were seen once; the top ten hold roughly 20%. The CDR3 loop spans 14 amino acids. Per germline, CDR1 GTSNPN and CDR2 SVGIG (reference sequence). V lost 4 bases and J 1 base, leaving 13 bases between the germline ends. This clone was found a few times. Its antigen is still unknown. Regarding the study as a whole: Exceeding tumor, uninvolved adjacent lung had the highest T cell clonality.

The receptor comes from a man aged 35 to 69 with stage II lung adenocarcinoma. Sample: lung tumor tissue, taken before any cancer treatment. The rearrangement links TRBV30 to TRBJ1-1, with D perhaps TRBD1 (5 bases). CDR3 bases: TGTGCCTGGAACGTTTATACAGGGAACACTGAAGCTTTCTTT. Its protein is CAWNVYTGNTEAFF.